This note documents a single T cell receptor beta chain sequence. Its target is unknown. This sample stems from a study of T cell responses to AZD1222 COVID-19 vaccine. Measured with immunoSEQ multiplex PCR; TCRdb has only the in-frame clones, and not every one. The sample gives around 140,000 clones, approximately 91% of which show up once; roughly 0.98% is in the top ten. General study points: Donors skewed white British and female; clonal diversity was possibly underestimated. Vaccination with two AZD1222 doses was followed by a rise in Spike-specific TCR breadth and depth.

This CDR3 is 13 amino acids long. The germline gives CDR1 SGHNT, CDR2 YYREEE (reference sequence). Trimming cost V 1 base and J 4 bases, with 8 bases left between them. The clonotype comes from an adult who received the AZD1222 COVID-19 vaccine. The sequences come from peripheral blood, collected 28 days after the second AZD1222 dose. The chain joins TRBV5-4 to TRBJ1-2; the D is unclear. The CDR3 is CASSLSKSYGYTF. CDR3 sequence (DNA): TGTGCCAGCAGCTTGTCAAAGTCCTATGGCTACACCTTC.